Presented here are 8 T cell receptor beta chains from one specimen sequenced in a study of monozygotic twins with inflammatory bowel disease. Reprocessing the 5' RACE reads, TCRdb reports a single entry for every CDR3 protein and omits DNA. Here the sample table reports 300,000 to 450,000 distinct CDR3 sequences. Sequenced: blood. These receptors originate from a human donor with ulcerative colitis or Crohn's disease, or a healthy co-twin of an affected twin (not recorded which).

V is TRBV10-2 and J is TRBJ1-6; the TCRdb call, TRBD1, lacks DNA for checking. The CDR3 totals 16 residues. Germline V lookup: CDR1 WSHSY, CDR2 SAAADI. CDR3 residues: CASSESGETGKSPLHF.

The CDR3 here is CSARDPKQGMDNSPLHF. The rearrangement links TRBV20-1 to TRBJ1-6; TCRdb names TRBD1, which stays unverified in the absence of DNA. This CDR3 contains 17 residues. Looked up from germline, CDR1 is DFQATT and CDR2 is SNEGSKA (reference sequence).

The gene calls are TRBV7-2 and TRBJ1-4. Germline V CDR1 and CDR2: SGHTA, FQGNSA. CDR3 length equals 12 residues. CDR3 amino acids: CASSSISEKLFF.

This sequence joins TRBV4-3 and TRBJ2-2; the D call of TRBD1 rests on TCRdb alone, since no DNA is present to check it. The V gene's germline CDR1 is LGHNA and CDR2 YSLEER. The CDR3 is made up of 17 amino acids. CDR3: CASSQDWSGGSTGELFF.

This chain uses TRBV6-1 with TRBJ2-5; there is no DNA to check the TCRdb D call of TRBD2. Germline V gene lookup returns CDR1 MNHNS and CDR2 SASEGT. CDR3 length: 17 amino acids. The CDR3 here is CASSTSIGRGLRETQYF.

The J gene is TRBJ2-2, the V gene TRBV6-1; checking the TCRdb D call of TRBD2 is not possible without DNA. The CDR3 sequence is 17 residues long. Germline CDR1 MNHNS, CDR2 SASEGT. Here the CDR3 reads CASTLPGGPTGTGELFF.

The genes are TRBV7-3 and TRBJ2-3; TCRdb designates TRBD1, a call that cannot be tested without DNA. Germline CDR1 and CDR2: SGHTA and FQGTGA. This CDR3 has 15 residues. This CDR3 is CASSLQGARADTQYF.

V is TRBV6-2 or TRBV6-3 and J is TRBJ2-1. The germline V gene encodes CDR1 MNHEY and CDR2 SVGEGT. CDR3 length: 15 residues. CDR3 sequence reads: CASSYMSVYYNEQFF.